This TCR beta chain was obtained from a study of tumor and adjacent non-tumor tissue in lung cancer. The CDR3 runs to 13 residues. Trimming cost V 10 bases and J 6 bases, with 18 bases left between them. Three rounds of nested PCR, following a modified ARM-PCR protocol, produced the TCRbeta library. TCRdb reprocessed the multiplex PCR reads via MiXCR and lists one record per CDR3 protein. The sample lists over 35,000 distinct CDR3 sequences, more than 50% seen once, with roughly 42% in the top ten. RNA was extracted from bulk tissue without any cell sorting. This non-tumor lung sample came from over 3 cm beyond the tumor edge.

This sequence was found in a man aged 50 to 60 with non-small cell lung cancer. The V call is TRBV12-3 or TRBV12-4, the J call TRBJ1-2, with a tentative D call TRBD1 (5 bases). Sequencing was performed on distant non-tumor lung tissue. CDR3 nucleotide sequence: TGTGCCAACGGTGAACAGGAGGAAGATGGCTACACCTTC. It is translated as CANGEQEEDGYTF.